These 30 T cell receptor beta chains were sequenced from one sample in a study of T cell changes during pregnancy in multiple sclerosis. This table comes from immunoSEQ multiplex PCR, and its TCRdb copy is limited to in-frame clones, with some not included. The sample holds approximately 69,000 clones; approximately 92% are singletons and the top ten take 2% to 2.5%. Source: peripheral blood, taken in the second trimester of pregnancy. The receptors were gathered from a female donor in good health, enrolled as a control in a pregnancy study.

This clone showed up just a few times. The chain uses TRBV28 and TRBJ2-2; D gene ambiguous. The CDR3 sequence is 14 residues long. Looked up from germline, CDR1 is MDHEN and CDR2 is SYDVKM. Trimming left V 2 bases short and J 4 bases short, with 8 bases between. CDR3 DNA sequence: TGTGCCAGCAGTTTAAGGCAGGTCACCGGGGAGCTGTTTTTT. It is translated as CASSLRQVTGELFF.

In DNA, the CDR3 is TGCGCCAGCAGCCAACCGGGACAGACTGGAAACACCATATATTTT. It specifies CASSQPGQTGNTIYF. The chain has TRBV4-1 and TRBJ1-3; 7 positions agree with TRBD1. V trimming: 2 bases; J trimming: 2 bases; junction bases outside the gene matches: 3. The length of the CDR3 is 15 residues. Germline V gene data show CDR1 as MGHRA and CDR2 as YSYEKL.

The chain carries TRBV5-6 and TRBJ2-6; TRBD1 is a possible D gene (5 bases). The CDR3 is made up of 16 amino acids. V was clipped by 2 bases and J by 0 bases, with 9 bases between them. The germline V gene encodes CDR1 SGHDT and CDR2 YYEEEE. The CDR3 DNA reads TGTGCCAGCAGCTTCAGACAGATCTCTGGGGCCAACGTCCTGACTTTC. This codes for CASSFRQISGANVLTF.

The V gene is TRBV27, the J gene TRBJ2-4; no definite D call. CDR3 length equals 13 residues. In germline, CDR1 is MNHEY, CDR2 SMNVEV (reference sequence). V dropped 5 bases and J dropped 0 bases, with 5 bases sitting between them. The CDR3 spells CASSDSAKNIQYF. The CDR3 DNA is TGTGCCAGCAGTGACTCAGCCAAAAACATTCAGTACTTC.

The rearrangement uses TRBV5-1 and TRBJ2-2; the match to TRBD2 covers 11 bases. This CDR3 is 17 amino acids long. The ends lost 4 bases at V and 8 bases at J; junction bases unmatched: 13. Germline V lookup: CDR1 SGHRS, CDR2 YFSETQ. CDR3 amino acids: CASSNPPGTSGPGELFF. The CDR3 nucleotides are TGCGCCAGCAGCAATCCACCCGGGACTAGCGGCCCAGGGGAGCTGTTTTTT.

The genes are TRBV19 and TRBJ2-2; possibly TRBD2 for D (5 bases). Between the trimmed V and J ends, which lost 2 bases and 1 base, there was a span of 11 bases. The CDR3 is 16 amino acids. Germline V gene lookup returns CDR1 LNHDA and CDR2 SQIVND (reference sequence). Here the CDR3 DNA reads TGTGCCAGTAGTATACTTAGCGATGGGAACACCGGGGAGCTGTTTTTT. Translation: CASSILSDGNTGELFF.

This chain connects TRBV19 to TRBJ1-5; D might be TRBD1 (5 bases). Per the germline V gene, CDR1 is LNHDA and CDR2 is SQIVND (reference sequence). V was trimmed by 7 bases and J by 8 bases, leaving 18 bases between them. The CDR3 is 14 amino acids. The CDR3 nucleotides are TGTGCCAGTAACAATCCACCCCTAGGGGAGCCCCAGCATTTT. Protein: CASNNPPLGEPQHF.

The rearrangement joins TRBV19 to TRBJ1-2; 7 bases are shared with TRBD1. Germline trimming cut 6 bases from V and 4 bases from J; bases unmatched to any gene: 14. This CDR3 spans 16 amino acids. CDR1 is LNHDA and CDR2 is SQIVND in the germline V gene (reference sequence). CDR3: CASRSPPGQTFYGYTF. The CDR3 DNA follows: TGTGCCAGTAGATCCCCCCCGGGACAGACCTTCTATGGCTACACCTTC.

This sequence joins TRBV5-6 and TRBJ2-2; D gene uncertain. Trimming cost V 4 bases and J 1 base, with 8 bases left between them. CDR3 length: 14 residues. Germline V gene data show CDR1 as SGHDT and CDR2 as YYEEEE. This CDR3 reads CASSATRNTGELFF. DNA for the CDR3: TGTGCCAGCAGCGCCACCAGGAACACCGGGGAGCTGTTTTTT. Supplemented by reference TRBV5-6 and TRBJ2-2, the full variable domain reads DAGVTQSPTHLIKTRGQQVTLRCSPKSGHDTVSWYQQALGQGPQFIFQYYEEEERQRGNFPDRFSGHQFPNYSSELNVNALLLGDSALYLCASSATRNTGELFFGEGSRLTVL.

The rearrangement uses TRBV4-3 and TRBJ1-1; D call uncertain. The CDR3 runs to 15 residues. V lost 2 bases and J 4 bases, leaving 14 bases between the germline ends. Germline loops: CDR1 LGHNA, CDR2 YSLEER. The CDR3 spells CASSQPTSTGTEAFF. Here the CDR3 DNA reads TGCGCCAGCAGCCAACCTACGAGTACGGGCACTGAAGCTTTCTTT.

Details on this clone: The sample has other DNA sequences that encode this CDR3 too. The chain is built from TRBV4-2 and TRBJ1-2; D is possibly TRBD1 (5 bases). CDR1 is LGHNA and CDR2 is YNFKEQ in the germline V gene. The CDR3 loop spans 15 amino acids. V lost 0 bases, J lost 2 bases, and 10 bases lay in between. The CDR3 region is CASSQDPTANYGYTF. The CDR3 DNA sequence: TGTGCCAGCAGCCAAGATCCGACAGCCAACTATGGCTACACCTTC.

This rearrangement joins TRBV28 to TRBJ1-5; D not certain. Trimming pared 8 bases from V and 7 bases from J, leaving 24 bases between. Germline CDR1 MDHEN, CDR2 SYDVKM. The CDR3 contains 16 residues. CDR3 sequence: CASLTLDGRRSQPQHF. DNA of the CDR3: TGTGCCAGCCTTACCTTGGACGGTCGGAGGTCGCAGCCCCAGCATTTT.

The chain couples TRBV4-3 to TRBJ2-1, with D perhaps matching TRBD1 (6 bases). The CDR3 loop spans 15 amino acids. The germline gives CDR1 LGHNA, CDR2 YSLEER. V was clipped by 3 bases and J by 1 base, with 10 bases between them. The CDR3 sequence: CASSQYRVSYNEQFF. For the CDR3, the DNA is TGCGCCAGCAGCCAGTACAGGGTTTCCTACAATGAGCAGTTCTTC.

The J gene is TRBJ2-5, the V gene TRBV7-2; D possibly corresponds to TRBD2 (5 bases). V lost 5 bases and J 7 bases, leaving 17 bases between the germline ends. Germline assignment: CDR1 SGHTA and CDR2 FQGNSA. The CDR3 spans 14 residues. CDR3 DNA sequence: TGTGCCAGCAGCCCTTTCGGGGTCCCGGGGACCCAGTACTTC. Translated, it gives CASSPFGVPGTQYF.

In DNA, the CDR3 is TGTGCCAGCAGCTTAGAATACTCCGCGGAGACCCAGTACTTC. Translated, it gives CASSLEYSAETQYF. V gene TRBV7-2 combines with J gene TRBJ2-5, with D unresolved. Germline CDR1 and CDR2: SGHTA and FQGNSA. The CDR3 consists of 14 residues. Between the trimmed V and J ends, which lost 1 base and 5 bases, there was a span of 11 bases. The full variable domain, rest sourced from reference TRBV7-2 and TRBJ2-5, is GAGVSQSPSNKVTEKGKDVELRCDPISGHTALYWYRQSLGQGLEFLIYFQGNSAPDKSGLPSDRFSAERTGGSVSTLTIQRTQQEDSAVYLCASSLEYSAETQYFGPGTRLLVL.

The chain has TRBV19 and TRBJ1-4; D not certain. Germline V lookup: CDR1 LNHDA, CDR2 SQIVND (reference sequence). V was clipped by 6 bases and J by 4 bases, with 21 bases between them. The CDR3 length is 17 residues. The CDR3 spells CASSGGTSKEYNEKLFF. Written as DNA, the CDR3 is TGTGCCAGTAGCGGCGGAACATCCAAGGAGTATAATGAAAAACTGTTTTTT.

The chain recombines TRBV7-9 with TRBJ2-5; 7 nucleotides agree with TRBD1. After removal of 5 bases from V and 8 bases from J, the junction contained 5 bases not matched to a gene. The germline CDR1 and CDR2 sequences are SEHNR and FQNEAQ (reference sequence). The CDR3 sequence is 12 residues long. CDR3 in amino acids: CASSRDSSTQYF. For the CDR3, the DNA is TGTGCCAGCAGCCGGGACAGCAGCACCCAGTACTTC.

Here the CDR3 reads CASRGRQGKETQYF. The DNA of the CDR3 is TGTGCCAGCAGGGGGAGACAGGGAAAAGAGACCCAGTACTTC. The chain recombines TRBV6-8 with TRBJ2-5; 7 bases align to TRBD1. The CDR3 is 14 amino acids. Trimming at V came to 6 bases and at J to 3 bases, leaving 7 bases not matched to a gene. The germline gives CDR1 MNHGY, CDR2 SAAAGT.

The rearrangement joins TRBV4-1 to TRBJ2-1; TRBD1 matches at 10 bases. Germline CDR1 and CDR2: MGHRA and YSYEKL. The CDR3 spans 14 residues. J was trimmed by 6 bases and V by 4 bases; bases with no gene match: 3. The CDR3 nucleotides read TGCGCCAGCAGCCTACGGACAGGGGGCAATGAGCAGTTCTTC. Translation gives CASSLRTGGNEQFF.

This chain connects TRBV27 to TRBJ2-2; D remains unclear. The CDR3 is 13 amino acids. The V end was cut by 7 bases, the J end by 0 bases, with 6 bases between. Germline V CDR1 and CDR2: MNHEY, SMNVEV (reference sequence). The CDR3 DNA sequence: TGTGCCAGCACCGGTACGAACACCGGGGAGCTGTTTTTT. Residues: CASTGTNTGELFF.

The CDR3 spells CASSLAQGPQPQHF. As DNA, the CDR3 is TGTGCCAGCAGCTTAGCGCAGGGGCCTCAGCCCCAGCATTTT. The chain combines TRBV7-2 with TRBJ1-5; possibly TRBD1 for D (6 bases). Germline CDR1 SGHTA, CDR2 FQGNSA. The CDR3 spans 14 residues. Trimming took 0 bases from V and 6 from J, leaving 9 bases between them.

This clone was counted between two and nine times. This chain joins TRBV27 and TRBJ2-6; perhaps TRBD1 as D (5 bases). V gave up 7 bases and J gave up 1 base, with 17 bases separating them. The germline V gene has CDR1 MNHEY and CDR2 SMNVEV (reference sequence). The CDR3 is 17 residues long. The CDR3 spells CASKGRGSASGANVLTF. The CDR3 nucleotides are TGTGCCAGCAAGGGAAGGGGCAGCGCTTCTGGGGCCAACGTCCTGACTTTC.

This chain links TRBV10-3 with TRBJ1-6; D remains unclear. Trimming stripped 3 bases from V and 7 bases from J, with 10 bases between. Per the germline V gene, CDR1 is ENHRY and CDR2 is SYGVKD. The CDR3 consists of 14 residues. The chain's CDR3 is CAISENSLNSPLHF. CDR3 sequence (DNA): TGTGCCATCAGTGAAAACAGCCTGAATTCACCCCTCCACTTT.

The V and J genes are TRBV7-8 and TRBJ1-3; no firm D call. Germline V CDR1 and CDR2: SGHVS, FQNEAQ. V gave up 1 base and J gave up 3 bases, with 10 bases separating them. The CDR3 has 15 amino acids. In DNA form, the CDR3 reads TGTGCCAGCAGCTTAGTGGGGAGTCTTGGAAACACCATATATTTT. Translation gives CASSLVGSLGNTIYF.

The V gene is TRBV6-6, the J gene TRBJ1-2, with D perhaps matching TRBD1 (5 bases). The CDR3 runs 13 residues. Trimming took 8 bases from V and 2 from J, leaving 12 bases between them. Germline V gene sequence: CDR1 MNHNY, CDR2 SVGAGI (reference sequence). CDR3 DNA sequence: TGTGCCAGCCGCATCAGGGAAAACTATGGCTACACCTTC. Residues: CASRIRENYGYTF.

The DNA of the CDR3 is TGCGCCAGCAGCTTGGAGGTTGGGCCCGGGCAGTATTTT. Residues: CASSLEVGPGQYF. The gene calls are TRBV5-1 and TRBJ2-3; D gene ambiguous. The V and J ends lost 0 bases and 11 bases respectively, with 13 bases between them. Germline lookup yields CDR1 SGHRS and CDR2 YFSETQ. The CDR3 spans 13 residues.

The rearrangement joins TRBV27 to TRBJ2-3; 14 nucleotides line up with TRBD2. The V gene end was trimmed by 6 bases and the J gene end by 4 bases; junction bases not matched to a gene: 6. The CDR3 sequence is 16 residues long. Germline V CDR1 and CDR2: MNHEY, SMNVEV (reference sequence). CDR3 nucleotide sequence: TGTGCCAGCAGCTTAAGACTAGCGGGGGGGGCAGATACGCAGTATTTT. As protein: CASSLRLAGGADTQYF.

The chain recombines TRBV4-1 with TRBJ1-5, with D hard to call. V lost 4 bases, J lost 7 bases, and 14 bases lay in between. Per the germline V gene, CDR1 is MGHRA and CDR2 is YSYEKL. The length of the CDR3 is 14 residues. The CDR3 protein is CASSLQWSPQPQHF. The CDR3 DNA reads as TGCGCCAGCAGCCTCCAATGGAGCCCACAGCCCCAGCATTTT.

The chain combines TRBV7-2 with TRBJ1-3; D uncertain. V lost 5 bases, J lost 2 bases, and 19 bases lay in between. Germline lookup yields CDR1 SGHTA and CDR2 FQGNSA. This CDR3 contains 17 residues. Here the CDR3 reads CASSPLSGSGAGNTIYF. In DNA, the CDR3 is TGTGCCAGCAGCCCTCTTTCAGGTAGCGGTGCTGGAAACACCATATATTTT.

The chain is built from TRBV29-1 and TRBJ2-2, with D possibly TRBD1 on 7 matching bases. This CDR3 is 13 amino acids long. The V gene lost 3 bases and the J gene lost 5 bases, with 10 bases spanning the gap. The germline gives CDR1 SQVTM, CDR2 ANQGSEA. CDR3 DNA sequence: TGCAGCGTTGAGGAGGGGGCAACCGGGGAGCTGTTTTTT. This codes for CSVEEGATGELFF.